This T cell receptor (beta chain) stems from a study of T cells in Graves' hyperthyroidism and ophthalmopathy (dated by TCRdb to between 2018 and 2021). As for the study more broadly: Peripheral blood samples were taken at initial diagnosis, before any treatment was given. To identify distinguishing TCR V-J signatures, a discovery cohort of 90 to 100 patients was used, comprising 40 to 45 with Graves' ophthalmopathy and 55 to 65 with stable Graves' hyperthyroidism. Whether ophthalmopathy could be predicted prospectively was tested in an independent validation cohort made up of under 20 hyperthyroidism patients plus 17 patients who later progressed to ophthalmopathy. The roughly 90 discovery patients were divided at random into training and test sets in a 7:3 ratio. Thyroid tissue and blood T-cell repertoires from about six Graves' hyperthyroidism patients were also compared in the study. After sampling, hyperthyroidism patients received methimazole starting at 30 mg daily, and ophthalmopathy patients received high-dose intravenous methylprednisolone. The paper describes TCR Vbeta CDR3 sequencing of 135 peripheral blood samples, made up of approximately 40 ophthalmopathy patients, some 80 hyperthyroidism patients and about 17 progressor patients.

The TCR beta CDR3 regions were amplified from RNA transcripts. A first-round RT-PCR of the TCR CDR3 used the HTBI primer set with the Qiagen OneStep RT-PCR kit. Libraries were constructed in a second round of multiplex PCR, after which size selection and purification were performed. Sequencing of the libraries was done on an Illumina HiSeq2000 using paired-end 100 bp reads. On the authors' methods: SOAPnuke was used to process the raw data, removing reads that contained adapters or uncalled bases, had a mean Phred below 15, or lacked an exact match to the constant primer or identifier. COPE v1.2.5 was used to merge high-quality paired reads, and clonotypes were defined as unique nucleotide sequences. Clonotypes were aligned to IMGT TRBV, TRBD and TRBJ reference segments using MiTCR v1.1. The analysis was restricted to V-J combinations with a frequency above 0.0001, which together covered 99.2% of the repertoires. A TCS score was defined as the ratio between F50 (clonal expansion) and ExV (chaos), using BLOSUM62-based TCRdist between CDR3 peptides within each V-J. Welch's t-statistics and random forest reduced around 520 V-J features to 10 to 15, which were used in a naive Bayes classifier (R e1071). TCRdb took the public reads, trimmed them with fastp at Q25, ran MiXCR for clone calling and kept in-frame beta chains. A single entry per CDR3 protein holds the most common genes and DNA from its merged rows. The V and J calls come from TCRdb's annotation, not from the publication. The sample contains under 350,000 distinct CDR3 sequences, over 15% of them found a single time. The ten largest clonotypes hold approximately 54% of the sample.

Turning to this clonotype: What this receptor recognizes is not known. Base quality data are lacking; no much larger clone is found one base away.

Overall study results and their limits: Ophthalmopathy was separated from stable hyperthyroidism by a 13 V-J signature model, with approximately 86% sensitivity and approximately 81% specificity obtained in cross-validation and 80%/75% obtained in testing. Most expanded thyroid clonotypes (frequency above 0.001) were also found in blood, which suggests that blood repertoires may mirror thyroid immune responses. In validation, the model predicted progression to ophthalmopathy with 55% to 71% sensitivity and 72.22% specificity, a median of around six months before onset. No statistical method was used to set the sample size in advance, and investigators knew the group allocation.

The CDR3 holds 14 amino acids from the cysteine to the phenylalanine. Only the CDR3 part of the read is kept: 42 bases, read in frame from the first base. The junction shows trimming of 6 bases on V and 3 bases on J, plus 15 bases between the germline ends. The germline V gene gives CDR1 as SGHDT and CDR2 as YYEEEE. A patient counted as having stable Graves' hyperthyroidism if no progression to ophthalmopathy occurred over 18 months of follow-up. Hyperthyroidism patients were newly diagnosed, had a disease duration of under 2 months, and were aged 18 to 65 years. The study excluded patients with uncontrolled infections, other autoimmune diseases, pregnancy or lactation. Diagnoses relied on clinical symptoms, serum thyroxine and TRAb, thyroid ultrasound and orbital computed tomography. PBMCs were isolated from approximately 10 ml of fresh peripheral blood by Ficoll-Paque density gradient centrifugation. Trizol reagent was used to extract total RNA, and RNA quality was then checked on an Agilent 2100 Bioanalyzer.

The sample was blood. The receptor was isolated from a woman aged 45-59 years with Graves' hyperthyroidism. The sequence joins TRBV5-6 to TRBJ2-5; the D gene remains uncertain. Read as DNA, the sequence is TGTGCCAGCACACCACACGGAATAAAAGAGACCCAGTACTTC. This codes for CASTPHGIKETQYF.